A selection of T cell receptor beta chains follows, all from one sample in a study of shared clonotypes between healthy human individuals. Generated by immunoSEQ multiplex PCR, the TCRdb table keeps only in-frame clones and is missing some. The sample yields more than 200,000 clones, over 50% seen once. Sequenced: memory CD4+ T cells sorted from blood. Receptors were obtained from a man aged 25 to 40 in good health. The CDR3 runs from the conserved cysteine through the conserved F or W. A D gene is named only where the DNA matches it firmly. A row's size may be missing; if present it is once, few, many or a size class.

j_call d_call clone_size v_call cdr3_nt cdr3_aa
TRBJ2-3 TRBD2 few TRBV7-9 TGTGCCAGCAGCTTCGTAGCGGGAGGGACAGATACGCAGTATTTT CASSFVAGGTDTQYF
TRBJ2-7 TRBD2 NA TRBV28 TGTGCCAGCAGTGTCTTCTTTGCGGGAGCCTACGAGCAGTACTTC CASSVFFAGAYEQYF
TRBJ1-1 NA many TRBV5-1 TGCGCCAGCAGCCCGGAAGCGGCAAGCAACACTGAAGCTTTCTTT CASSPEAASNTEAFF
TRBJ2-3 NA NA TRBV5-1 TGCGCCAGCAGCTTGGGTGGGATGACAGATACGCAGTATTTT CASSLGGMTDTQYF
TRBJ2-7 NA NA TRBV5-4 TGTGCCAGCAGCTTGAAATCCGGTCCGGAACCCTACGAGCAGTACTTC CASSLKSGPEPYEQYF
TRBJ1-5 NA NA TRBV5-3 TGTGCCAGAAGCCGGACCCGGGACGACAATCAGCCCCAGCATTTT CARSRTRDDNQPQHF
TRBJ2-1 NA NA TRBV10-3 TGTGCCATCAGTGCCGGGAGCTCCTACAATGAGCAGTTCTTC CAISAGSSYNEQFF
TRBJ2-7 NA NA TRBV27 TGTGCCAGCAGTCCCAGGGGGGACGGTTACTCCTACGAGCAGTACTTC CASSPRGDGYSYEQYF
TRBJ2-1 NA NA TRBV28 TGTGCCAGCAGTTTGGACGCCGCGAGGTCCAATGAGCAGTTCTTC CASSLDAARSNEQFF
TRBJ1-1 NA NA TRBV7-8 TGTGCCAGCAGCGGGCAAACACAGGGTTTGTACACTGAAGCTTTCTTT CASSGQTQGLYTEAFF
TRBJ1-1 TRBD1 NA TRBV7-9 TGTGCCAGCAGTCCCTACAGGGGTAACACTGAAGCTTTCTTT CASSPYRGNTEAFF
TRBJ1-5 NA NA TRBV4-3 TGCGCCAGCAGCCCCCTCGTCGATAGCAATCAGCCCCAGCATTTT CASSPLVDSNQPQHF
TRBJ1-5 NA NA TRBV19 TGTGCCAGTAGTAGAATTTCCGGGGGTACCGCAAATCAGCCCCAGCATTTT CASSRISGGTANQPQHF
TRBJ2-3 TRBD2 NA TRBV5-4 TGTGCCAGCAGCGCTCGGGAGGGCCGAGCAGATACGCAGTATTTT CASSAREGRADTQYF
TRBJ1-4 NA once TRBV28 TGTGCCAGCAGTCGTTTCGGGGGTACTAATGAAAAACTGTTTTTT CASSRFGGTNEKLFF
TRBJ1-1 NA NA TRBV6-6 TGTGCCAGCAGTTCTGCGTCTGAAGCTTTCTTT CASSSASEAFF
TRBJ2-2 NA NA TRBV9 TGTGCCAGCAGCCTCGCAGTGGACACCGGGGAGCTGTTTTTT CASSLAVDTGELFF
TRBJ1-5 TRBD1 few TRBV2 TGTGCCAGCACACGACAGGGCCTAAGCAATCAGCCCCAGCATTTT CASTRQGLSNQPQHF
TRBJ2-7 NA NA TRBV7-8 TGTGCCAGCAGCTTAGGTTCTGGCGGGACTTACTACGAGCAGTACTTC CASSLGSGGTYYEQYF
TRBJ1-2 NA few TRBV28 TGTGCCAGCAGTTTAGGGGGAGGTAGTGACTACACCTTC CASSLGGGSDYTF
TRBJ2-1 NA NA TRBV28 TGTGCCAGCAGTTTGCAGAACAATGAGCAGTTCTTC CASSLQNNEQFF
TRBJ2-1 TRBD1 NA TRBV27 TGTGCCAGCAGAAACACAGGGGTATCCTACAATGAGCAGTTCTTC CASRNTGVSYNEQFF
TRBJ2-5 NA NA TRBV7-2 TGTGCCAGCAGCTTGCACGAGTACCAAGAGACCCAGTACTTC CASSLHEYQETQYF
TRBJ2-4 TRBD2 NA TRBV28 TGTGCCAGCAGTTTGCCTAGCGGTAGAGACATTCAGTACTTC CASSLPSGRDIQYF
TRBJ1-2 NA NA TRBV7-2 TGTGCCAGCAGCTTAGATGCCGACAGTAACTATGGCTACACCTTC CASSLDADSNYGYTF
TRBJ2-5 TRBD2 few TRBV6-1 TGTGCCAGCAGTGCCCTGACTAGCGGGACACAGACCCAGTACTTC CASSALTSGTQTQYF
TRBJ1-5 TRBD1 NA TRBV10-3 TGTGCCATCAGCCGTACAGGGGGCGATCAGCCCCAGCATTTT CAISRTGGDQPQHF
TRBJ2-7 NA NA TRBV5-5 TGTGCCAGCAGGCAATGGGGTGTGTACGAGCAGTACTTC CASRQWGVYEQYF
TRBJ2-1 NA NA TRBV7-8 TGTGCCAGCAGCCTCGGCTTCAGTGGGCCCACCTCTAAAGGCAATGAGCAGTTCTTC CASSLGFSGPTSKGNEQFF
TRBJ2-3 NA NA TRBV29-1 TGCAGCAGCGATGGTGGTTCCCTTAGCACAGATACGCAGTATTTT CSSDGGSLSTDTQYF
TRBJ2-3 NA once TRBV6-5 TGTGCCAGCAGGACCCTAGCTGAGCGCACAGATACGCAGTATTTT CASRTLAERTDTQYF
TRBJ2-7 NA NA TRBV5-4 TGTGCCAGCAGCTTGAACGTAATGAAGGGCTACGAGCAGTACTTC CASSLNVMKGYEQYF
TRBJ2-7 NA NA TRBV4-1 TGCGCCAGCAGCCAAGTTGGAGGGGGGGAGCAGTACTTC CASSQVGGGEQYF
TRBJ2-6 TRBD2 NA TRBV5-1 TGCGCCAGCAGCTCCCCCACAGCGGGAGGGCCCTTCTCTGGGGCCAACGTCCTGACTTTC CASSSPTAGGPFSGANVLTF
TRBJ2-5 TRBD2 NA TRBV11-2 TGTGCCAGCAGCTTAGGTTCCCTAGCGGAGGGAGAGACCCAGTACTTC CASSLGSLAEGETQYF
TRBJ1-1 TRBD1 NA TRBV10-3 TGTGCCACGCTGGAAACAGGGGGTATAACTGAAGCTTTCTTT CATLETGGITEAFF
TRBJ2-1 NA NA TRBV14 TGTGCCAGCAGCTTCCGACGGGAGCAGTTCTTC CASSFRREQFF
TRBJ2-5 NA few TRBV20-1 TGCAGTGCTAGAGTGGGGTCTCCCCAGTACTTC CSARVGSPQYF
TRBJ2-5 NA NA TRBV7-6 TGTGCCAGCAGCGCCGACAAGTACCAAGAGACCCAGTACTTC CASSADKYQETQYF
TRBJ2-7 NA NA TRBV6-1 TGTGCCAGCAGCCGACGGACAGAATTAGCCTACGAGCAGTACTTC CASSRRTELAYEQYF
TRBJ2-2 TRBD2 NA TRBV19 TGTGCCAGTAGTAGGGGACTAGCGGGCCTCACCGGGGAGCTGTTTTTT CASSRGLAGLTGELFF
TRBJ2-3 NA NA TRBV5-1 TGCGCCAGCAGCTTGGGCGGGGACCGCACAGATACGCAGTATTTT CASSLGGDRTDTQYF
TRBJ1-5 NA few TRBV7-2 TGTGCCAGCAGCTTAGAGGGGGATCAGCCCCAGCATTTT CASSLEGDQPQHF
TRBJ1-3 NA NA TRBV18 TGTGCCAGCTCACAACGGTACGATGGAAACACCATATATTTT CASSQRYDGNTIYF
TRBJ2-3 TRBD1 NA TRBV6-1 TGTGCCAGCGGAAAACAGGGGGACAGGGCAGATACGCAGTATTTT CASGKQGDRADTQYF
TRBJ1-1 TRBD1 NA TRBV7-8 TGTGCCAGCAGCATGCAGACAGGGGAGGCTTTCTTT CASSMQTGEAFF
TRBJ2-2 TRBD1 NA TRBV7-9 TGTGCCAGCAGTTCGCGGGACAGGGTATCCGGGGAGCTGTTTTTT CASSSRDRVSGELFF
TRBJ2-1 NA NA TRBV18 TGTGCCAGCTCACGGAGCCGGGCCGGAGCGAGGAATGAGCAGTTCTTC CASSRSRAGARNEQFF
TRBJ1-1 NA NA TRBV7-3 TGTGCCAGCAGCTTAAGCGGTGGACACACCACTGAAGCTTTCTTT CASSLSGGHTTEAFF
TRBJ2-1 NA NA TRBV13 TGTGCCAGCAGCTCCCGGACTGGCCCTATCAATGAGCAGTTCTTC CASSSRTGPINEQFF
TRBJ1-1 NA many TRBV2 TGTGCCAGCAGTGACCCGCGGGGCTTGGCCACTGAAGCTTTCTTT CASSDPRGLATEAFF
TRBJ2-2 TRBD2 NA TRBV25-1 TGTGCCAGCAGTGGGCTAGCGGGAGGCCCCGGGGAGCTGTTTTTT CASSGLAGGPGELFF
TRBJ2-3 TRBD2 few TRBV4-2 TGTGCCAGCAGCCAAGATCTCACAGGACTAGCGGGAGATACGCAGTATTTT CASSQDLTGLAGDTQYF
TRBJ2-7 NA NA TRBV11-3 TGTGCCAGCAGCCGAAATCGGGCCGGCTACGAGCAGTACTTC CASSRNRAGYEQYF
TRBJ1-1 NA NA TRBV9 TGTGCCAGCAGCGTAGACTGGAACACTGAAGCTTTCTTT CASSVDWNTEAFF
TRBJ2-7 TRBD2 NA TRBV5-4 TGTGCCAGCAGGTCGCGGACTAGCGGCTACGAGCAGTACTTC CASRSRTSGYEQYF
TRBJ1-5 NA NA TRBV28 TGTGCCAGCAGTTTATCGGGGTACGGCAATCAGCCCCAGCATTTT CASSLSGYGNQPQHF
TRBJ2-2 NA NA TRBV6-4 TGTGCCAGCAGTGACACCACCCGGGACACCTTCTCGAACACCGGGGAGCTGTTTTTT CASSDTTRDTFSNTGELFF
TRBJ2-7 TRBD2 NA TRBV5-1 TGCGCCAGCAGCGTTGGGACTAGCGGGAGCTACGAGCAGTACTTC CASSVGTSGSYEQYF